This T cell receptor (beta chain) came from a study of immune heterogeneity within non-small cell lung tumors (dated by TCRdb to between 2017 and 2018). Notes on the research overall: By histology, the tumors were a few squamous cell carcinomas, about ten non-squamous carcinomas and 1 tumor not otherwise specified. Whole-exome sequencing, RNA-seq and TCR beta repertoire sequencing were combined for multiple spatially distinct regions from each NSCLC tumor so that intratumoral immune heterogeneity could be examined. Transcriptome data were available for just approximately 44 loci from around twelve patients, whereas TCR repertoire analysis spanned fewer than 65 tumor loci from roughly 14 patients. For mutant peptides 8 to 11 amino acids long, netMHCpan-3.0 predicted neoantigen binding to the HLA alleles of each patient. Broad study findings and their caveats: Within a given patient, the same dominant CDR3B clonotypes showed up repeatedly across loci, although different tumor locations also carried unique high-frequency clones. Local tumor mutational burden and local T-cell repertoire clonality had a statistically significant but moderate positive correlation (R roughly 0.3). Individual patients mostly had different high-frequency TCR beta clonotypes.

The V end loses 8 bases and the J end loses 3 bases, and a stretch of 19 bases separates them. Measured from the cysteine to the phenylalanine, the CDR3 is 15 residues long. The DNA shown is the 45-base CDR3, in frame from base 1. CDR1 and CDR2, per the germline V gene, are MDHEN and SYDVKM. The TCR beta CDR3 region was amplified with a multiplex PCR system whose first round of 10 cycles used 32 V-gene forward primers and 13 J-gene reverse primers. The first PCR round was done with a QIAGEN Multiplex PCR Kit, and the primer sequences were filed in Chinese patent CN105087789A. A second PCR round added Illumina universal primers using the Phusion High-Fidelity PCR Kit. Paired-end sequencing of TCR libraries was carried out on the Illumina HiSeq X Ten platform at a read length of 151 bp. The authors' analysis ran thus. Reads without multiplex PCR primers were removed using Cutadapt, read pairs were merged using PEAR, and CDR3 regions were called using MiXCR with default settings. Shannon entropy measured repertoire diversity, and clonality was calculated as one minus the Shannon entropy divided by the ln of the count of productive unique sequences. A clonotype counted as a dominant or high-frequency T-cell clone when its frequency was 0.5% or higher. TCRdb redid the processing of the public reads, applying fastp at Q25 and MiXCR, and retained in-frame beta chains. Rows with a matching CDR3 protein are joined into one entry that keeps the most common DNA and genes. The V and J calls follow TCRdb's processing rather than the paper's. For this sample there are more than 4,000 distinct CDR3 sequences; around 20% appear just once. 11% of the sample comes from the top ten.

The TCR template was genomic DNA extracted from bulk tumor tissue, and around 540 ng of gDNA was amplified for each sample. During surgery, several biopsies were collected from each primary tumor and placed as far from one another as possible within the tumor mass. The study cohort was described as untreated and was composed of newly diagnosed NSCLC cases undergoing curative surgery. Donors were about 14 newly diagnosed non-small cell lung cancer patients undergoing surgery with curative intent. The resected tumor masses were reviewed by two independent pathologists. Sequencing was performed only on DNA and RNA samples of high quality. This clonotype is deemed medium-sized (0.01 to 0.1%). Its specific antigen is unknown. Base qualities are not recorded, but no much larger clone differs from it by a single base.

Sequences were obtained from lung tumor tissue. The rearranged segments are TRBV28 and TRBJ1-1, with no confidently assigned D gene. The sequence was collected from a man in his sixties with non-small cell lung cancer. The sequenced DNA: TGTGCCAGCTCGGGATCTCGGTCGTCTTACACTGAAGCTTTCTTT. Its protein reads: CASSGSRSSYTEAFF.